At least ten counts were recorded for the clone carrying this T cell receptor beta chain. Its antigen is currently unknown. This entry comes from a study of T-cell reconstitution after alpha-beta-depleted transplantation in children. The TCRbeta library incorporated unique molecular identifiers. TCRdb used MiXCR to reprocess the PCR reads, holding one entry per CDR3 protein. The sample records over 200,000 distinct CDR3 sequences, under 13% being singletons. The ends were cut back, 3 bases at V and 1 base at J, with 15 bases in the middle. CDR3 size: 16 residues. CDR1 is KGHSH, CDR2 LQKENI, per germline. Study results and limitations: The origin of alpha-beta T cells about two months after transplant was reportedly several hundred expanded graft clones.

This receptor was taken from a child in the first two years of life with acute myeloid leukemia, due to receive a stem cell transplant. Sequenced material: PBMCs, taken before TCRalphabeta/CD19-depleted stem cell transplant. The chain links TRBV18 to TRBJ1-1; D gene unclear. The CDR3 nucleotides read TGTGCCAGCTCACCCTCTGGGAGGTCGGGGAACACTGAAGCTTTCTTT. Protein sequence: CASSPSGRSGNTEAFF. Combining the CDR3 with reference TRBV18 and TRBJ1-1 gives the whole variable domain NAGVMQNPRHLVRRRGQEARLRCSPMKGHSHVYWYRQLPEEGLKFMVYLQKENIIDESGMPKERFSAEFPKEGPSILRIQQVVRGDSAAYFCASSPSGRSGNTEAFFGQGTRLTVV.